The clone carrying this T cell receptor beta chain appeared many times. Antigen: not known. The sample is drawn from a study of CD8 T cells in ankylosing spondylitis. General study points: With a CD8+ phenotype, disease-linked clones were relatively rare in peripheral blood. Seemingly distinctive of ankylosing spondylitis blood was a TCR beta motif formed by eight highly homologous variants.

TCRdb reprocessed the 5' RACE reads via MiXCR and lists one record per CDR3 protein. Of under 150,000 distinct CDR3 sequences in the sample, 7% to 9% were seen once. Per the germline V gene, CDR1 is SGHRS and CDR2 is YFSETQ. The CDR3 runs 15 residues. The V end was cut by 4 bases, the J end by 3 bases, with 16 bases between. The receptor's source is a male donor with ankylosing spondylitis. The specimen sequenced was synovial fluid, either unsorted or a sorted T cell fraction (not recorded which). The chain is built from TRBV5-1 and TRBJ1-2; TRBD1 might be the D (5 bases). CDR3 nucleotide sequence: TGCGCCAGCAGCGATGGACAAGGTTGGCACTATGGCTACACCTTC. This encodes CASSDGQGWHYGYTF. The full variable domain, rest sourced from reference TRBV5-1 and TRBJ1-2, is KAGVTQTPRYLIKTRGQQVTLSCSPISGHRSVSWYQQTPGQGLQFLFEYFSETQRNKGNFPGRFSGRQFSNSRSEMNVSTLELGDSALYLCASSDGQGWHYGYTFGSGTRLTVV.